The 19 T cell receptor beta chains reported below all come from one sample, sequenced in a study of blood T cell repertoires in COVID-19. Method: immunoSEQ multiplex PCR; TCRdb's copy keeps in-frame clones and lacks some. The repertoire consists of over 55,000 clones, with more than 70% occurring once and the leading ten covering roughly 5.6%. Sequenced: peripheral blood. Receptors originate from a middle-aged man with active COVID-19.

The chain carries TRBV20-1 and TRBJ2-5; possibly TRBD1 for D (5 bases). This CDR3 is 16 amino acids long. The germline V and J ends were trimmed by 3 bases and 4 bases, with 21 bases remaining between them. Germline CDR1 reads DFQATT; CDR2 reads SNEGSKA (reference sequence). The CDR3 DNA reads TGCAGTGCTAGTAAAGGGGCAGGGCTTCGAGGAGAGACCCAGTACTTC. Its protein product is CSASKGAGLRGETQYF.

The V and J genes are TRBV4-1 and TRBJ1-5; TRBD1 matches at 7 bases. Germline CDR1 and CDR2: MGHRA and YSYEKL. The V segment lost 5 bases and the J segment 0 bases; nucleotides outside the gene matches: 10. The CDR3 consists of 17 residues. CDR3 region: CASSYQAGTDSNQPQHF. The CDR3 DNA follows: TGCGCCAGCAGCTACCAAGCCGGGACAGATAGCAATCAGCCCCAGCATTTT.

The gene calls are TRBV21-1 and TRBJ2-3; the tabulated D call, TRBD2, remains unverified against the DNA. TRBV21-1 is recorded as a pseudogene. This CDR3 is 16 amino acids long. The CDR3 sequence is CASSKDAGSSTDTQYF. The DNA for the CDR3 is TGTGCCAGCAGCAAAGACGCCGGTTCGAGCACAGATACGCAGTATTTT.

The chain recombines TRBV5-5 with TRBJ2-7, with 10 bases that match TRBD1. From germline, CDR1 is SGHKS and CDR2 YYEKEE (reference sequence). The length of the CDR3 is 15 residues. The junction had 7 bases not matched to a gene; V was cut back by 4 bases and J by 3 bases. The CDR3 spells CASSLTGGVDYEQYF. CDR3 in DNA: TGTGCCAGCAGCCTGACAGGGGGCGTTGACTACGAGCAGTACTTC.

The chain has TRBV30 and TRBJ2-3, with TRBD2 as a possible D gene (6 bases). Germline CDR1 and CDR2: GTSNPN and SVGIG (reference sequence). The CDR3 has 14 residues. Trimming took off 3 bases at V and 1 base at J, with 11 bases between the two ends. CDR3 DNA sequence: TGTGCCTGGAGAATCGGCGGGGGCACAGATACGCAGTATTTT. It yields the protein CAWRIGGGTDTQYF.

The CDR3 loop is CASSYGGADQPQHF. For the CDR3, the DNA is TGTGCCAGCAGTTACGGAGGGGCGGATCAGCCCCAGCATTTT. The chain joins TRBV6-6 to TRBJ1-5; D possibly corresponds to TRBD1 (5 bases). Germline-derived CDR1 and CDR2 are MNHNY and SVGAGI (reference sequence). The V end was cut by 2 bases, the J end by 5 bases, with 10 bases between. This CDR3 spans 14 amino acids.

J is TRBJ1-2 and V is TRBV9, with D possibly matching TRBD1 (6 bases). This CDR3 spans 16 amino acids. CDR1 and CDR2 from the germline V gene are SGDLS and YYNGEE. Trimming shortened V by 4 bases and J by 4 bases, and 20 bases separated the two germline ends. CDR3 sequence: CASSPRPDRLLYGYTF. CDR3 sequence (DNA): TGTGCCAGCAGCCCCCGTCCCGACAGGTTACTCTATGGCTACACCTTC.

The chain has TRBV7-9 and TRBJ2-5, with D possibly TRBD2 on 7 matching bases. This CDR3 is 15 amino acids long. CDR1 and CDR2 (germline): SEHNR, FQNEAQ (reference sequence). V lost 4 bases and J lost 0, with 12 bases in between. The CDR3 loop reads CASSSGGGHQETQYF. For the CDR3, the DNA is TGTGCCAGCAGCTCCGGCGGGGGCCACCAAGAGACCCAGTACTTC.

CDR3 DNA sequence: TGTGCCAGCAGTCTCCGGGGAGATACGCAGTATTTT. It codes for CASSLRGDTQYF. J is TRBJ2-3 and V is TRBV6-5, with TRBD2 as a possible D gene (5 bases). This CDR3 spans 12 amino acids. The V end lost 5 bases, the J end lost 5 bases, and 8 bases lay between the germline ends. The germline CDR1 and CDR2 sequences are MNHEY and SVGAGI.

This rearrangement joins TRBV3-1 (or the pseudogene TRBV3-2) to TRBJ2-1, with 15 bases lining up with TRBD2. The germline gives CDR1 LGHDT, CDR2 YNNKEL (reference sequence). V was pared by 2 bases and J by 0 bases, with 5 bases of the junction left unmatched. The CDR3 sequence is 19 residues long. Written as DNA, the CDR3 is TGTGCCAGCAGCCAATCCGGGACTAGCGGGAGGCGCTCCTACAATGAGCAGTTCTTC. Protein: CASSQSGTSGRRSYNEQFF.

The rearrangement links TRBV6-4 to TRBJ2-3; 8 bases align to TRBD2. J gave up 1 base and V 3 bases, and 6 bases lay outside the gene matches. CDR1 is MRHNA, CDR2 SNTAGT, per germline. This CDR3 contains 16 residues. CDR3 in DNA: TGTGCCAGCAGTGAGGGACCAGCGGGGGGCACAGATACGCAGTATTTT. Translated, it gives CASSEGPAGGTDTQYF.

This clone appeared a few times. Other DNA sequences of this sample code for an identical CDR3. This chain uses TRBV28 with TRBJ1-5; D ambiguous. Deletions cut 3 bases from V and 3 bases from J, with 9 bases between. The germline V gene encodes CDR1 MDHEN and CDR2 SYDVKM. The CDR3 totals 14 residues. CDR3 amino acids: CASSFRGFNQPQHF. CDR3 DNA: TGTGCCAGCAGTTTTCGAGGGTTCAATCAGCCCCAGCATTTT.

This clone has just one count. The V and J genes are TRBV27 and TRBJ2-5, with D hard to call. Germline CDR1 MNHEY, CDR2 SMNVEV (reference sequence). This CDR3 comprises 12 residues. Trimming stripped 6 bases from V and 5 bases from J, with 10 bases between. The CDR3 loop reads CASSHSFETQYF. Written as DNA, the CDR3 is TGTGCCAGCAGCCACTCGTTCGAGACCCAGTACTTC.

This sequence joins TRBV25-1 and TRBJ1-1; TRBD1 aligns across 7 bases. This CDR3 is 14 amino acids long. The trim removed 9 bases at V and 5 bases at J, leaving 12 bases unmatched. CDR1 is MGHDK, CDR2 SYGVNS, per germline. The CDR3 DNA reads TGTGCCAGTAGGGGACAGATAGGAAGAACTGAAGCTTTCTTT. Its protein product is CASRGQIGRTEAFF.

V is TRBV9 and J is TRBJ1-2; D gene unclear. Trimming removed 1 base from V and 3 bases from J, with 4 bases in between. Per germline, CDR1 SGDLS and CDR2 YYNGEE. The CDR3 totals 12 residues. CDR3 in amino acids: CASSVRDYGYTF. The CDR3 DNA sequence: TGTGCCAGCAGCGTACGTGACTATGGCTACACCTTC.

The CDR3 coding sequence is TGTGCCAGCAGTTACGGGAGGGCCCTGAACACTGAAGCTTTCTTT. Protein product: CASSYGRALNTEAFF. This chain links TRBV6-5 with TRBJ1-1; D not resolved. CDR3 size: 15 residues. The ends were cut back, 2 bases at V and 0 bases at J, with 10 bases in the middle. Germline V gene lookup returns CDR1 MNHEY and CDR2 SVGAGI.

The DNA for the CDR3 is TGTGCCAGCAGCTTGAGTGGGACAGGGGATACAGATACGCAGTATTTT. Translating it yields CASSLSGTGDTDTQYF. The V gene is TRBV7-9, the J gene TRBJ2-3, with TRBD1 identical over 10 bases. The CDR3 sequence is 16 residues long. Trimming cost V 3 bases and J 3 bases; bases outside gene matches: 6. Germline-derived CDR1 and CDR2 are SEHNR and FQNEAQ (reference sequence).

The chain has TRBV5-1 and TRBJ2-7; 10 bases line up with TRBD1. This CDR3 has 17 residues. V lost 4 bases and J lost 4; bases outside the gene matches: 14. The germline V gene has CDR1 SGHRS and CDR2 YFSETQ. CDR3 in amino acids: CASSPTAGTGDRYEQYF. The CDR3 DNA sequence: TGCGCCAGCAGCCCCACAGCCGGGACAGGGGATCGGTACGAGCAGTACTTC.

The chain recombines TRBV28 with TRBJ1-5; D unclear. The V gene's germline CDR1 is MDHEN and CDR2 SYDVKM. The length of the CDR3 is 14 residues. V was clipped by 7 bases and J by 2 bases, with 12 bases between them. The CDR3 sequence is CASIGFRGNQPQHF. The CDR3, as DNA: TGTGCCAGCATTGGTTTCCGAGGCAATCAGCCCCAGCATTTT. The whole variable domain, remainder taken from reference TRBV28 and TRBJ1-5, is DVKVTQSSRYLVKRTGEKVFLECVQDMDHENMFWYRQDPGLGLRLIYFSYDVKMKEKGDIPEGYSVSREKKERFSLILESASTNQTSMYLCASIGFRGNQPQHFGDGTRLSIL.